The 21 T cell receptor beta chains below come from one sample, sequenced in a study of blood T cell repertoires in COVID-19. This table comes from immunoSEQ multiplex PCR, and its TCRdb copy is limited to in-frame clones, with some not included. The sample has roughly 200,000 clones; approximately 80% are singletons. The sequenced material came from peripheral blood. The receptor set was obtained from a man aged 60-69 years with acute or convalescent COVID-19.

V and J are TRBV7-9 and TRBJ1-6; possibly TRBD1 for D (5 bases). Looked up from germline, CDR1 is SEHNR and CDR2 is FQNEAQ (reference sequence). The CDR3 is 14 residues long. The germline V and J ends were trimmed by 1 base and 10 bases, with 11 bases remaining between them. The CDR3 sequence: CASSLDQGLSPLHF. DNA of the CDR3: TGTGCCAGCAGCTTAGACCAGGGATTATCACCCCTCCACTTT.

CDR3 in amino acids: CASSKVGRGPTDTQYF. CDR3 DNA: TGTGCCAGCAGCAAAGTGGGCAGGGGGCCGACAGATACGCAGTATTTT. The chain is built from TRBV21-1 and TRBJ2-3; the table's D call TRBD1 went unverified against the DNA. TRBV21-1 is given as a pseudogene. This CDR3 has 16 amino acids.

In DNA, the CDR3 is TGTGCCAGCAGTGAGGGACAGGGGTATTCACCCCTCCACTTT. This encodes CASSEGQGYSPLHF. The rearrangement joins TRBV2 to TRBJ1-6; TRBD1 aligns across 10 bases. This CDR3 comprises 14 residues. Germline loops: CDR1 SNHLY, CDR2 FYNNEI. V was clipped by 3 bases and J by 8 bases; unmatched bases: 1.

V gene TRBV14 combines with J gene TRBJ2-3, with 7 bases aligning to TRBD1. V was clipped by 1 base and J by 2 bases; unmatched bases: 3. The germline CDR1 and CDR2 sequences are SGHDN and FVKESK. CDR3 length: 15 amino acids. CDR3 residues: CASSQAQGVTDTQYF. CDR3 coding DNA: TGTGCCAGCAGCCAAGCGCAGGGGGTCACAGATACGCAGTATTTT.

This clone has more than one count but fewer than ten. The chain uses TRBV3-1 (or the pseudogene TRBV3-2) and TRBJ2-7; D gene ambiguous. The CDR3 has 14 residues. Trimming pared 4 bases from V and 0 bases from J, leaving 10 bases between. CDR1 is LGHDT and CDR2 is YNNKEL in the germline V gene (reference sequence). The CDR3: CASSPIQNSYEQYF. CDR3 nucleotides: TGTGCCAGCAGCCCAATACAGAACTCCTACGAGCAGTACTTC.

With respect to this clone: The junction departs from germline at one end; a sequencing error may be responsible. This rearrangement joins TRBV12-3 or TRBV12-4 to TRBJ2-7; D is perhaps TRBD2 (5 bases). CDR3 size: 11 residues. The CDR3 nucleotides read TGTGCCAGCAGTCCGGGGTCGGGGAGAGACTTC. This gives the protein CASSPGSGRDF.

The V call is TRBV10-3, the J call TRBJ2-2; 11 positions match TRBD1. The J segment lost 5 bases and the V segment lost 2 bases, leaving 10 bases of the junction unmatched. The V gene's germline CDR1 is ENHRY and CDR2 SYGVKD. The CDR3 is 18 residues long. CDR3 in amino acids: CAISEAGGQGGRTGELFF. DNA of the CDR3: TGTGCCATCAGTGAGGCCGGGGGACAGGGGGGACGGACCGGGGAGCTGTTTTTT.

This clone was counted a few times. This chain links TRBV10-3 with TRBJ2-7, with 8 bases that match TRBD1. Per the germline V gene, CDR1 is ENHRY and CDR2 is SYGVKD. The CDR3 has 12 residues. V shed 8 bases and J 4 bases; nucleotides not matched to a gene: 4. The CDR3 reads CAISDRAYEQYF. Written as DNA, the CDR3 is TGTGCCATCTCGGACAGGGCTTACGAGCAGTACTTC.

The CDR3 bases are TGTGCCAGCACCCTCTCCGGGGGAAATGAGCAGTTCTTC. It yields the protein CASTLSGGNEQFF. The chain recombines TRBV12-3 or TRBV12-4 with TRBJ2-1; D may be TRBD2 (6 bases). With 7 bases removed from V and 7 bases from J, the gap between germline ends came to 14 bases. The CDR3 is 13 amino acids.

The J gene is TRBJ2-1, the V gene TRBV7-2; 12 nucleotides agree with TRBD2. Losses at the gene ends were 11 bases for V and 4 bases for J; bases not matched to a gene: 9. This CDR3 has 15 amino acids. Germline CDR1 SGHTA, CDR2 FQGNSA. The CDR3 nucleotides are TGTGCCGTCGAACATGGACTAGCGGGGTACAATGAGCAGTTCTTC. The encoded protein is CAVEHGLAGYNEQFF.

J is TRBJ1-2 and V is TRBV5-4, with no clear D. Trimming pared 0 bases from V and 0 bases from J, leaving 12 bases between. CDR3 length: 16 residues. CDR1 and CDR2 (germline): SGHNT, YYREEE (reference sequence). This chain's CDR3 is CASSLEVATANYGYTF. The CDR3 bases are TGTGCCAGCAGCTTGGAAGTAGCGACCGCTAACTATGGCTACACCTTC.

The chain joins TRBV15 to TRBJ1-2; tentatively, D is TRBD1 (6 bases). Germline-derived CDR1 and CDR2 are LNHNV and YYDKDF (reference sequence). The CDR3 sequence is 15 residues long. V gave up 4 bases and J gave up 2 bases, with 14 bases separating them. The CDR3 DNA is TGTGCCACCAGCATATCCAGGGGCTCCAACTATGGCTACACCTTC. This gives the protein CATSISRGSNYGYTF.

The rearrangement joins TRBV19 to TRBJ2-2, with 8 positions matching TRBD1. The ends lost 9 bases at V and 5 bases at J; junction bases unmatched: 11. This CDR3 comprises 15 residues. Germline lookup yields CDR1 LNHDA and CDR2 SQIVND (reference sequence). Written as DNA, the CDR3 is TGTGCCAGCAAGTTGAGACAGGGGTCTACCGGGGAGCTGTTTTTT. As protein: CASKLRQGSTGELFF.

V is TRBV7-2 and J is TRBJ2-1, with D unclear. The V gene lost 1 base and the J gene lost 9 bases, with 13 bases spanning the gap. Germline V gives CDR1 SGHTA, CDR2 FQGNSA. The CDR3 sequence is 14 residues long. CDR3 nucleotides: TGTGCCAGCAGCTTAGAAGTGTCCCTCGGTGAGCAGTTCTTC. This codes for CASSLEVSLGEQFF.

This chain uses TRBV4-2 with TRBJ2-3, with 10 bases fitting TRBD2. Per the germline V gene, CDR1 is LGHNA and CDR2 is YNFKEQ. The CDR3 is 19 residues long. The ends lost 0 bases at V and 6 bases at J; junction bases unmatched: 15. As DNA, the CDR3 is TGTGCCAGCAGCCAAGATGAATCCTTAGCGGGAGGTTCGGCGGATACGCAGTATTTT. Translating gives CASSQDESLAGGSADTQYF.

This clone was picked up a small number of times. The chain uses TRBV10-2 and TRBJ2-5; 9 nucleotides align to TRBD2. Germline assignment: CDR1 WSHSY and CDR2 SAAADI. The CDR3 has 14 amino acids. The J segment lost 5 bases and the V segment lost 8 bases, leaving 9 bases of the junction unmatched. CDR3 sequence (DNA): TGCGCCAGCGCAGCGGGAGGCGGCGGGGAGACCCAGTACTTC. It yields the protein CASAAGGGGETQYF.

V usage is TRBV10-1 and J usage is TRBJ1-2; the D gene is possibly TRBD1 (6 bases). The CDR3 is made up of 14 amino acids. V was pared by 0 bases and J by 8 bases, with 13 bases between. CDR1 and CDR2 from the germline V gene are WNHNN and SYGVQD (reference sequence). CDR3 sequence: CASSESRRGGGYTF. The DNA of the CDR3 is TGCGCCAGCAGTGAGTCTCGCAGGGGTGGCGGCTACACCTTC.

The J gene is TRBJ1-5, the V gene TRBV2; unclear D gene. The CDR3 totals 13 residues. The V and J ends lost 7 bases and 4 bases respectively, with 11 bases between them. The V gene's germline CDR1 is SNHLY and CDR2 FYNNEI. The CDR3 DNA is TGTGCCAGCACCACCACGGGGAATCAGCCCCAGCATTTT. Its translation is CASTTTGNQPQHF.

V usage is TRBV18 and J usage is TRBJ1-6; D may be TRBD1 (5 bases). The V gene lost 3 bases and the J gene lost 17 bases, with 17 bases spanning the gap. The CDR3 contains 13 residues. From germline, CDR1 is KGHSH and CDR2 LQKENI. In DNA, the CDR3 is TGTGCCAGCTCACCTCCGCGGGGCAGAATTATCCACTTT. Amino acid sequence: CASSPPRGRIIHF.

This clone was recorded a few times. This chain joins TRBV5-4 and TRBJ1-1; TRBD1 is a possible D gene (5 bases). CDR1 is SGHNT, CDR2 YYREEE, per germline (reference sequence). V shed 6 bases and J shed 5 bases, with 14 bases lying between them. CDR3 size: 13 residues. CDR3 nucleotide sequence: TGTGCCAGCACCTGGGATCGGGGGACTGAAGCTTTCTTT. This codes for CASTWDRGTEAFF.

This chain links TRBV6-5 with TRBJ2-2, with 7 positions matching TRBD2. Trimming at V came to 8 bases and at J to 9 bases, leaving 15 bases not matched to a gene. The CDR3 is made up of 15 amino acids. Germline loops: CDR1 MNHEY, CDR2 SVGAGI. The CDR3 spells CASRPSLSGGRELFF. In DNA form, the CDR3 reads TGTGCCAGCCGACCTTCTCTGTCGGGAGGCCGGGAGCTGTTTTTT.